These 18 T cell receptor beta chains share one sample of origin, sequenced in a study of T cell changes during pregnancy in multiple sclerosis. Sequencing was performed with immunoSEQ multiplex PCR; in TCRdb, only in-frame clones are kept and a portion is missing. In the table there are around 97,000 clones, roughly 93% of which are singletons. The material sequenced was peripheral blood, taken after pregnancy. The receptors stem from a female donor with multiple sclerosis, enrolled in a pregnancy study.

The rearrangement uses TRBV2 and TRBJ2-7; D possibly corresponds to TRBD2 (5 bases). Trimming cost V 6 bases and J 6 bases, with 18 bases left between them. The germline gives CDR1 SNHLY, CDR2 FYNNEI. The CDR3 has 14 amino acids. The CDR3 loop is CASRAVLDRGEQYF. DNA for the CDR3: TGTGCCAGCAGGGCCGTACTAGATAGAGGCGAGCAGTACTTC.

This chain connects TRBV19 to TRBJ2-7; 10 nucleotides agree with TRBD1. The germline CDR1 and CDR2 sequences are LNHDA and SQIVND (reference sequence). Unmatched junction bases numbered 8, after V lost 6 bases and J lost 6 bases. The CDR3 covers 14 residues. In DNA, the CDR3 is TGTGCCAGTAGGAGGGACAGGGGCACGGGCGAGCAGTACTTC. It specifies CASRRDRGTGEQYF.

The V gene is TRBV14, the J gene TRBJ2-2, with TRBD2 identical over 8 bases. Trimming at V came to 5 bases and at J to 6 bases, leaving 5 bases not matched to a gene. The CDR3 runs to 14 residues. Germline V CDR1 and CDR2: SGHDN, FVKESK. CDR3 amino acids: CASSVAGGPGELFF. CDR3 sequence (DNA): TGTGCCAGCAGCGTCGCGGGGGGCCCCGGGGAGCTGTTTTTT.

V gene TRBV6-5 combines with J gene TRBJ2-1; 9 nucleotides line up with TRBD2. The J segment lost 6 bases and the V segment lost 7 bases, leaving 7 bases of the junction unmatched. This CDR3 spans 14 amino acids. Germline V CDR1 and CDR2: MNHEY, SVGAGI. The CDR3 bases are TGTGCCAGCACCGTCCCGGGACTAGCCAATGAGCAGTTCTTC. Amino acids: CASTVPGLANEQFF.

The chain couples TRBV27 to TRBJ2-7; the D is unclear. CDR1 and CDR2 from the germline V gene are MNHEY and SMNVEV (reference sequence). This CDR3 region has 14 residues. Trimming stripped 2 bases from V and 1 base from J, with 9 bases between. This chain's CDR3 is CASSLQAGSYEQYF. The CDR3 bases are TGTGCCAGCAGTTTACAGGCAGGATCCTACGAGCAGTACTTC.

The rearrangement links TRBV4-1 to TRBJ2-3; D is ambiguous. Germline CDR1 reads MGHRA; CDR2 reads YSYEKL. The V end was cut by 0 bases, the J end by 2 bases, with 6 bases between. This CDR3 is built from 14 residues. The DNA of the CDR3 is TGCGCCAGCAGCCAAGACCATCACACAGATACGCAGTATTTT. This encodes CASSQDHHTDTQYF.

The chain has TRBV27 and TRBJ2-7; possibly TRBD1 for D (6 bases). Germline values: CDR1 MNHEY, CDR2 SMNVEV (reference sequence). The V end was cut by 0 bases, the J end by 3 bases, with 12 bases between. This CDR3 has 15 residues. Here the CDR3 reads CASSLSSQGLYEQYF. In nucleotides, the CDR3 is TGTGCCAGCAGTTTATCTTCACAGGGTCTCTACGAGCAGTACTTC.

This clone was observed once. The chain combines TRBV28 with TRBJ2-5; 12 bases fit TRBD1. The V segment lost 7 bases and the J segment 5 bases; nucleotides outside the gene matches: 8. Germline values: CDR1 MDHEN, CDR2 SYDVKM. The CDR3 runs to 15 residues. The CDR3 region is CASNPGQGAWETQYF. CDR3 sequence (DNA): TGTGCCAGCAATCCGGGACAGGGGGCTTGGGAGACCCAGTACTTC.

The V call is TRBV30, the J call TRBJ2-5; 12 bases map to TRBD2. This CDR3 is 14 amino acids long. Germline assignment: CDR1 GTSNPN and CDR2 SVGIG (reference sequence). J lost 5 bases, V lost 3 bases, and 4 bases had no gene match. CDR3 loop: CAWRLAGGGETQYF. In nucleotides, the CDR3 is TGTGCCTGGAGACTAGCGGGAGGCGGGGAGACCCAGTACTTC.

CDR3 nucleotides: TGTGCCAGCAGCTTAGTCCCGGGACTAACCTCCTACAATGAGCAGTTCTTC. Protein product: CASSLVPGLTSYNEQFF. This chain connects TRBV7-2 to TRBJ2-1; 7 positions match TRBD2. Germline CDR1 is SGHTA and CDR2 is FQGNSA. The J segment lost 0 bases and the V segment lost 1 base, leaving 6 bases of the junction unmatched. The CDR3 extends over 17 amino acids.

This clone has a single count. The chain links TRBV7-3 to TRBJ2-3, with 8 bases lining up with TRBD2. CDR3 length: 18 amino acids. V dropped 2 bases and J dropped 3; count of bases not matched to a gene: 13. The V gene's germline CDR1 is SGHTA and CDR2 FQGTGA. CDR3 sequence: CASSLRASGRPGTDTQYF. In DNA form, the CDR3 reads TGTGCCAGCAGCTTACGGGCTAGCGGGCGACCCGGGACAGATACGCAGTATTTT.

The J gene is TRBJ1-5, the V gene TRBV5-1, with a weak D call TRBD1 (5 bases). Germline loops: CDR1 SGHRS, CDR2 YFSETQ. The germline V and J ends were trimmed by 1 base and 11 bases, with 16 bases remaining between them. The CDR3 loop spans 14 amino acids. CDR3 residues: CASSLYPTEGAQHF. The DNA of the CDR3 is TGCGCCAGCAGCTTGTATCCGACAGAAGGGGCCCAGCATTTT. The full variable domain, completed using reference TRBV5-1 and TRBJ1-5, is KAGVTQTPRYLIKTRGQQVTLSCSPISGHRSVSWYQQTPGQGLQFLFEYFSETQRNKGNFPGRFSGRQFSNSRSEMNVSTLELGDSALYLCASSLYPTEGAQHFGDGTRLSIL.

This clone has just one count. V usage is TRBV27 and J usage is TRBJ2-3, with D maybe TRBD2 (7 bases). The CDR3 extends over 15 amino acids. Trimming shortened V by 6 bases and J by 1 base, and 14 bases separated the two germline ends. CDR1 and CDR2 from the germline V gene are MNHEY and SMNVEV (reference sequence). CDR3 nucleotides: TGTGCCAGCAGCTTCATGCGGGGGCGCACAGATACGCAGTATTTT. Amino acid sequence: CASSFMRGRTDTQYF.

In DNA, the CDR3 is TGTGCCAGTAGTATCGGGACAGGGGAGATCGAGCAGTACTTC. This translates into CASSIGTGEIEQYF. The chain joins TRBV19 to TRBJ2-7; 10 nucleotides line up with TRBD1. The V and J ends lost 3 bases and 6 bases, in that order; junction bases with no gene match: 5. Per the germline V gene, CDR1 is LNHDA and CDR2 is SQIVND (reference sequence). The CDR3 covers 14 residues.

The chain combines TRBV9 with TRBJ2-1, with a possible D match to TRBD2 (5 bases). Trimming took 2 bases from V and 0 from J, leaving 6 bases between them. Germline lookup yields CDR1 SGDLS and CDR2 YYNGEE. The CDR3 loop spans 14 amino acids. The CDR3 is CASSVAGSYNEQFF. CDR3 coding DNA: TGTGCCAGCAGCGTCGCGGGCTCCTACAATGAGCAGTTCTTC.

This clone appeared a single time. The chain carries TRBV19 and TRBJ1-2, with 7 bases that match TRBD1. The V gene end was trimmed by 4 bases and the J gene end by 4 bases; junction bases not matched to a gene: 9. The V gene's germline CDR1 is LNHDA and CDR2 SQIVND (reference sequence). The CDR3 has 15 residues. DNA of the CDR3: TGTGCCAGTAGTACAGACGGTTCAGGGGGCTATGGCTACACCTTC. Its translation: CASSTDGSGGYGYTF.

The J gene is TRBJ2-5, the V gene TRBV10-3; no clear D gene. This CDR3 comprises 12 residues. The germline V gene has CDR1 ENHRY and CDR2 SYGVKD. Trimming left V 0 bases short and J 5 bases short, with 4 bases between. CDR3 residues: CAISESRETQYF. As DNA, the CDR3 is TGTGCCATCAGTGAGTCGAGGGAGACCCAGTACTTC.

The genes are TRBV7-6 and TRBJ2-2; 9 bases are a match to TRBD1. The CDR3 has 18 amino acids. V dropped 2 bases and J dropped 3; count of bases not matched to a gene: 10. Germline V gene data show CDR1 as SGHVS and CDR2 as FNYEAQ. The DNA for the CDR3 is TGTGCCAGCAGCTTACGCCCATCCGGGACAGGGTACACCGGGGAGCTGTTTTTT. Its protein product is CASSLRPSGTGYTGELFF.